The subject of this entry is one T cell receptor (beta chain). From germline, CDR1 is SQVTM and CDR2 ANQGSEA. CDR3 size: 15 residues. V lost 4 bases and J lost 0; bases outside the gene matches: 7. Per the authors' pipeline: Amplified reference gene primers provided the basis for estimating nucleated cell counts. The repertoire was sequenced with immunoSEQ multiplex PCR; TCRdb's copy has only in-frame clones and lacks some. The V and J calls and the clone size are those of that table, but D and trimming were determined from the DNA. The table shows about 310,000 clones, with around 91% occurring only once. The sample comes from a study of blood T cell repertoires in COVID-19. Study overall: Sites across the United States, Italy and Spain contributed samples from acute and convalescent COVID-19. PBMCs, B-cell-depleted T cells, or T cells provided the cDNA or gDNA that made up the material.

The TCR comes from a woman between 40 and 55 years old with COVID-19, enrolled during active disease. The chain combines TRBV29-1 with TRBJ2-3; 7 bases match TRBD2. Sequencing was carried out using peripheral blood. The CDR3 sequence: CSVALSSGSTDTQYF. The CDR3 bases are TGCAGCGTTGCCCTCTCTAGCGGAAGCACAGATACGCAGTATTTT.